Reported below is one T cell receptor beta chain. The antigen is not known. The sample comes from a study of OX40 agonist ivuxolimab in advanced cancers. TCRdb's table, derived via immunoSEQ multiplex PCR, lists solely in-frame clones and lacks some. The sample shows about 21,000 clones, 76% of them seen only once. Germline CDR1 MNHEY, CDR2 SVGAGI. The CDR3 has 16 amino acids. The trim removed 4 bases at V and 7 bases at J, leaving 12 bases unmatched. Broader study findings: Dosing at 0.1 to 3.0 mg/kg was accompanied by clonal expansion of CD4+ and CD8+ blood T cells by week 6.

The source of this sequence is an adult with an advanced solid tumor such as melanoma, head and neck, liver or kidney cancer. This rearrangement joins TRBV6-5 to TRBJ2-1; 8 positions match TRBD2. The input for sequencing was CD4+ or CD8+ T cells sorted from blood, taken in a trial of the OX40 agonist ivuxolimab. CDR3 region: CASSSVGGGFRNEQFF. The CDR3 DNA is TGTGCCAGCAGTTCCGTCGGCGGGGGGTTCAGGAATGAGCAGTTCTTC.